Reported below is one TCR beta chain. Its antigen is still unknown. In germline, CDR1 is MNHEY, CDR2 SVGAGI. Losses at the gene ends were 6 bases for V and 3 bases for J; bases not matched to a gene: 6. This CDR3 spans 15 amino acids. TCRdb reanalysed the reads using MiXCR and keeps one entry per CDR3 protein. The sample includes approximately 100,000 distinct CDR3 sequences, around 40% of them seen just once. The sample is drawn from a study of T cell repertoires in cytomegalovirus infection. The specimen was CD8+ T cells from cultured PBMCs, collected from culture after CMV antigen stimulation. The V call is TRBV6-5, the J call TRBJ1-1; 11 bases match TRBD1. The sequence came from a human donor in good health (CMV status not recorded). Some clones in this sample may be carry-over from other donors' samples. CDR3 residues: CASSRTGGGYTEAFF. In DNA, the CDR3 is TGTGCCAGCAGCCGGACAGGGGGCGGGTACACTGAAGCTTTCTTT.